This T cell receptor (beta chain) was identified in a study of a mutant IDH1 vaccine in newly diagnosed glioma. Across the whole study: Patients got radiotherapy, temozolomide, or both beforehand, and most got both.

Sequencing used immunoSEQ multiplex PCR; TCRdb keeps in-frame clones, though not all of them. Here the sample spans around 40,000 clones, more than 60% being singletons. This clone was picked up one time. Its antigen is as yet unknown. The time point was: week 23, last vaccination. All doses held 300 ug of mutant IDH1 20-mer peptide, with topical imiquimod. The CDR3 loop spans 14 amino acids. The germline CDR1 and CDR2 sequences are SGHTA and FQGNSA. The V end was cut by 5 bases, the J end by 3 bases, with 14 bases between. The genes are TRBV7-2 and TRBJ2-7, with D maybe TRBD2 (5 bases). The clonotype comes from a woman aged 40 to 49 with glioma. Some clones in this sample may be carry-over from other donors' samples. Sequences were derived from PBMCs, sampled from a glioma patient whose treatment included an IDH1 peptide vaccine. The CDR3 DNA sequence: TGTGCCAGCAGCCCCAGGACTGGAAGCTACGAGCAGTACTTC. Translation: CASSPRTGSYEQYF.